This T cell receptor beta chain was recorded in a study of T-cell reconstitution after alpha-beta-depleted transplantation in children. Study findings and constraints: At day 60, the high TCRbeta diversity found in some patients originated from recipient T cells and thymic progenitors that had survived. Several hundred rapidly expanded clones from non-depleted graft cells reportedly supplied alpha-beta T cells about two months post-transplant. Newly made T cells mostly supplied T-cell counts and diversity one year after transplant.

TCRbeta library preparation incorporated unique molecular identifiers. TCRdb re-called the PCR reads through MiXCR, storing one row per CDR3 protein. The profile shows 480,000 or so distinct CDR3 sequences, roughly a tenth of them singletons. Germline values: CDR1 MNHEY, CDR2 SMNVEV (reference sequence). The CDR3 sequence is 14 residues long. The V segment lost 4 bases and the J segment 5 bases; nucleotides outside the gene matches: 4. This clonotype was seen at least ten times. Its matching antigen is unknown. The sample was PBMCs, taken before TCRalphabeta/CD19-depleted stem cell transplant. The rearrangement joins TRBV27 to TRBJ2-2, with 7 bases fitting TRBD1. The receptor comes from a child younger than 10 with inherited bone marrow failure, due to receive a stem cell transplant. The CDR3 DNA reads as TGTGCCAGCAGTTGGGCCAGGGGGACCGGGGAGCTGTTTTTT. Amino acids: CASSWARGTGELFF.